This TCR beta chain is drawn from a study of blood T cell repertoires in COVID-19. V shed 6 bases and J 2 bases; nucleotides not matched to a gene: 7. The germline V gene has CDR1 LGHDT and CDR2 YNNKEL (reference sequence). The CDR3 runs to 14 residues. This clone was counted only a few times. Only in-frame clones appear in the TCRdb table, and some are missing; sequencing was by immunoSEQ multiplex PCR. Of some 500,000 clones in the sample, more than 75% were seen once. The sequence was collected from a woman between 40 and 55 years old who had recovered from COVID-19. Source material: PBMCs or T cells enriched from blood (not recorded which). The chain links TRBV3-1 (or the pseudogene TRBV3-2) to TRBJ2-7; 7 bases align to TRBD2. CDR3 nucleotides: TGTGCCAGCAGTCCCGGCCGGGGGGCCTACGAGCAGTACTTC. The encoded protein is CASSPGRGAYEQYF.